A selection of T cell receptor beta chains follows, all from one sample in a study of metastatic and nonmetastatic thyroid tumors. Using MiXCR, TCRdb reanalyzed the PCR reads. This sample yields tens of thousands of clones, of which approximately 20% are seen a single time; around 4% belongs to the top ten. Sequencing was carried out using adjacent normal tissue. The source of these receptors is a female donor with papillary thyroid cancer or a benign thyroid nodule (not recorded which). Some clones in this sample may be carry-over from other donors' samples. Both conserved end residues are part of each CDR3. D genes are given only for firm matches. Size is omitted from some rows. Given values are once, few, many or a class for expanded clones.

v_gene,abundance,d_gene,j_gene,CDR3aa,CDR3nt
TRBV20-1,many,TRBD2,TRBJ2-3,CSARDLFLVAGGFTDTQYF,TGCAGTGCTAGAGATCTTTTTTTGGTAGCGGGAGGGTTCACAGATACGCAGTATTTT
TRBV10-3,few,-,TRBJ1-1,CAVSFDRQSTEAFF,TGTGCCGTCAGTTTTGACAGACAAAGCACTGAAGCTTTCTTT
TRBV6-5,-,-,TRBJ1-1,CASSYWGSKAFF,TGTGCCAGCAGTTACTGGGGTAGTAAAGCTTTCTTT
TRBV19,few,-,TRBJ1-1,CASSAGFGDTGAFF,TGTGCCAGTAGTGCCGGGTTTGGTGACACTGGAGCTTTCTTT
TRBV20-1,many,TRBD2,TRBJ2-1,CSARSTSGKVNEQFF,TGCAGTGCTAGGTCGACTAGCGGTAAGGTCAATGAGCAGTTCTTC
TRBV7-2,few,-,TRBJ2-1,CASSLAQGTFNEQLF,TGTGCCAGCAGCCTGGCACAGGGGACTTTCAATGAGCAGCTCTTC
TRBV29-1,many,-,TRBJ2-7,CSVSGDNPWEQYF,TGCAGCGTTAGCGGGGACAACCCTTGGGAGCAGTACTTC
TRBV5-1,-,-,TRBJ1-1,CASSLEFPVIHTEAFF,TGCGCCAGCAGCTTGGAGTTCCCAGTGATTCATACTGAAGCTTTCTTT
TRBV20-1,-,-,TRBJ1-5,CSAPEMVVTVEPKHF,TGCAGTGCACCAGAGATGGTGGTAACGGTTGAGCCCAAGCATTTT
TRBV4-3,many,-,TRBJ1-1,CASSQGRTEAFF,TGCGCCAGCAGCCAAGGCCGCACTGAAGCTTTCTTT
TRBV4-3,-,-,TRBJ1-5,CASTPDRESNQPQHF,TGCGCCAGCACCCCCGACCGGGAAAGCAATCAGCCCCAGCATTTT
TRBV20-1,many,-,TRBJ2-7,CSARKDGPDEQYF,TGCAGTGCACGAAAGGACGGCCCGGACGAGCAGTACTTC
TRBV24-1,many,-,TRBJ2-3,CATSELSGLSDTQYF,TGTGCCACCAGTGAGCTGAGCGGGTTATCAGATACGCAGTATTTT
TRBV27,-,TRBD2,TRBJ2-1,CPTSLGGSAFF,TGTCCCACCAGTTTGGGCGGGAGTGCGTTCTTC
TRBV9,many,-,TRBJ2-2,CASKREGSGTGELFF,TGTGCCAGCAAGAGGGAAGGGAGCGGCACCGGGGAGCTGTTTTTT
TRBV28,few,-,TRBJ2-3,CASSLFWVGDPQYF,TGTGCCAGCAGTTTGTTTTGGGTCGGGGATCCTCAGTATTTT
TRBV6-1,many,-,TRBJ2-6,CASSERVGGVGGSGANVLTF,TGTGCCAGCAGTGAAAGGGTTGGAGGGGTTGGTGGCTCTGGGGCCAACGTCCTGACTTTC
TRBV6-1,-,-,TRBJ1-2,CASSSAAFTNYGYTF,TGTGCCAGCAGCTCTGCGGCGTTTACTAACTATGGCTACACCTTC
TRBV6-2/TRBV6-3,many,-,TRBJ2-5,CASRKIAAPQETQYF,TGTGCCAGCAGGAAGATAGCGGCCCCCCAAGAGACCCAGTACTTC
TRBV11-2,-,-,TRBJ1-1,CASSLETANTEAFF,TGTGCCAGCAGCTTGGAAACCGCGAACACGGAAGCCTTCTTT
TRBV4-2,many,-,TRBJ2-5,CASSQGQGIWETQYF,TGTGCCAGCAGCCAAGGGCAGGGCATTTGGGAGACCCAGTACTTC
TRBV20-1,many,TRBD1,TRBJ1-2,CSARDVRGLYGYTF,TGCAGTGCTAGAGATGTAAGGGGGCTCTATGGCTACACCTTC
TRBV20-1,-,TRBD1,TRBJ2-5,CSAQDRDRGVKTQYF,TGCAGTGCTCAAGACCGGGACAGGGGAGTGAAGACCCAGTACTTC
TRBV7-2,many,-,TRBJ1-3,CASSLGLASSGNTIYF,TGTGCCAGCAGCCTAGGGCTCGCTAGCTCTGGAAACACCATATATTTT
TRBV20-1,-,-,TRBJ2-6,CSASMQGYSGASVLTF,TGCAGTGCTAGTATGCAGGGATACTCTGGGGCCAGCGTCCTGACTTTC
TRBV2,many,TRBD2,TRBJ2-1,CASSAGLAGALEQFF,TGTGCCAGCAGTGCCGGACTAGCGGGAGCTCTTGAGCAGTTCTTC
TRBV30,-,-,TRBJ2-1,CAWSLQVANEQFF,TGTGCCTGGAGTTTGCAGGTAGCTAATGAACAGTTCTTC
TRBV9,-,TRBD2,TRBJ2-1,CASSVDPLAGNEQFF,TGTGCCAGCAGCGTAGATCCCCTAGCGGGCAATGAGCAGTTCTTC
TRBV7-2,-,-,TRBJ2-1,CASSLTKNNEQFF,TGTGCCAGCAGCTTAACCAAGAACAATGAGCAGTTCTTC
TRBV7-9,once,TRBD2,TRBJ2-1,CASRPTSGYINDQFF,TGTGCCAGCAGGCCGACTAGCGGATATATCAATGATCAGTTCTTC
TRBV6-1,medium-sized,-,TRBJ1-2,CASSRDQGLGNYGYTF,TGTGCCAGCAGTCGTGACCAGGGGCTGGGGAACTATGGCTACACCTTC
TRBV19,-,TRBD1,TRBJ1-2,CASTGDSINYGYTF,TGTGCCAGTACCGGGGACAGTATAAACTATGGCTACACCTTC
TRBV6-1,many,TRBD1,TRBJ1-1,CASGPGQVAFF,TGTGCCAGCGGCCCGGGACAGGTGGCTTTCTTT
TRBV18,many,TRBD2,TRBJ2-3,CASSPLAGEATDTQYF,TGTGCCAGCTCACCTCTAGCGGGAGAGGCCACAGATACGCAGTATTTT
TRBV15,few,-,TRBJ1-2,CATSADGYGYTF,TGTGCCACCAGCGCGGACGGTTATGGCTACACCTTC
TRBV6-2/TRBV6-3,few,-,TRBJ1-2,CASSYSRHRKANYGYTF,TGTGCCAGCAGTTACTCGAGGCACAGAAAAGCTAACTATGGCTACACCTTC
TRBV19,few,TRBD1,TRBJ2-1,CASSPPGQGAVEQFF,TGTGCCAGTAGTCCACCGGGACAGGGGGCCGTTGAGCAGTTCTTC
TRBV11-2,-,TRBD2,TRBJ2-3,CASSSGLAAVGDTQYF,TGTGCCAGCAGCTCGGGACTAGCGGCAGTTGGAGATACGCAGTATTTT
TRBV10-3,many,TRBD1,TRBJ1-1,CAISRTGNTEAFF,TGTGCCATCAGTCGGACAGGGAACACTGAAGCTTTCTTT
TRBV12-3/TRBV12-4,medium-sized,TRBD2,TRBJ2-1,CASSGLAGFEQFF,TGTGCCAGCAGCGGACTAGCGGGATTTGAGCAGTTCTTC
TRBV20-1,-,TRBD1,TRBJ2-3,CSALRTGGGDTQYF,TGCAGTGCGCTCCGTACAGGGGGCGGGGATACGCAGTATTTT
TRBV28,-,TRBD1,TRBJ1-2,CASSPDRGLGGYTF,TGTGCCAGCAGTCCCGACAGGGGTCTAGGTGGCTACACCTTC
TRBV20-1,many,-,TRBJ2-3,CSVGQFTDTQYF,TGCAGTGTTGGACAGTTTACAGATACGCAGTATTTT
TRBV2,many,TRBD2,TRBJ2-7,CASRPGLAAYEQYF,TGTGCCAGCCGGCCGGGACTAGCGGCCTACGAGCAGTACTTC
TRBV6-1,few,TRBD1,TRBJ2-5,CASSPAGTGEETQYF,TGTGCCAGCAGTCCCGCCGGGACAGGGGAGGAGACCCAGTACTTC
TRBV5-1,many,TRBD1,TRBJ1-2,CASSSGQGLGGYTF,TGCGCCAGCAGCTCGGGACAGGGTTTAGGTGGCTACACCTTC
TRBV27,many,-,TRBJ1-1,CASSSSGVPTGTEAFF,TGTGCCAGCAGTTCTTCAGGGGTCCCTACGGGCACTGAAGCTTTCTTT
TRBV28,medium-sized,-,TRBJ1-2,CASSAPSGQSRNYGYTF,TGTGCCAGCAGTGCACCATCTGGACAGTCAAGAAACTATGGCTACACCTTC
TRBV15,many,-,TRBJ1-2,CATSRERLNYGYTF,TGTGCCACCAGCAGAGAACGATTAAACTATGGCTACACCTTC
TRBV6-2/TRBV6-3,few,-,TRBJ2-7,CASSSPSGVSCYEQYF,TGTGCCAGCAGTTCCCCTTCAGGGGTCTCCTGCTACGAGCAGTACTTC
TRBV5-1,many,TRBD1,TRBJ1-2,CASTVGQGAYGYTF,TGCGCCAGCACCGTCGGGCAGGGGGCCTATGGCTACACCTTC
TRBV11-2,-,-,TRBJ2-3,CASSRGGGRSPDTQYF,TGTGCCAGCAGCCGAGGCGGCGGTAGGTCCCCAGATACGCAGTATTTT
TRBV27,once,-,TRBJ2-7,CDSSLTTNSDEQYF,TGTGACAGCAGTCTGACTACTAACTCCGATGAGCAGTACTTC
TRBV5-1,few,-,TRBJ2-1,CASSTEQVARGDEQFF,TGCGCCAGCAGCACGGAACAGGTTGCCAGGGGCGATGAGCAGTTCTTC
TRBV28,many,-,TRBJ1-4,CASSPIGNRKFNEKLFF,TGTGCCAGCAGTCCGATAGGCAACCGCAAGTTTAATGAAAAACTGTTTTTT
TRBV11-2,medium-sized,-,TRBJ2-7,CASSPLVSYEQYF,TGTGCCAGCAGCCCCTTGGTAAGCTACGAGCAGTACTTC
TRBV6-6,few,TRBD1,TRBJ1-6,CASIYSNDRDSPLHF,TGTGCCAGCATTTACTCTAACGACAGGGATTCACCCCTCCACTTT
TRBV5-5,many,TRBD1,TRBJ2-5,CASSGTGKQETQYF,TGTGCCAGCAGCGGGACAGGGAAACAAGAGACCCAGTACTTC